This T cell receptor beta chain was retrieved from a study of human T cells and chemical hapten exposure. The wider study: Each week of the roughly 25-week study, patients had diphenylcyclopropenone applied to the scalp. DPC at 0.01% went onto the upper back in patch tests, read at 6 days.

Each cDNA molecule in the library carried unique molecular identifiers. TCRdb analysed the RACE reads with MiXCR anew, one entry per CDR3 protein. The sample includes fewer than 300,000 distinct CDR3 sequences, about 9% of them seen just once. Study-wide points: DPC sensitization did not alter TCRs above 1 in 1000 frequency.

In this sample, this clonotype turned up many times. Its antigen is as yet unknown. Time point indicated: pre-sensitization, week 0. Treatment specified: therapeutic diphenylcyclopropenone sensitization with weekly scalp DPC. J was trimmed by 2 bases and V by 1 base; bases with no gene match: 5. CDR1 is SGHTA, CDR2 FQGNSA, per germline. The CDR3 has 16 residues. The source material was whole blood, sampled in connection with sensitization to the hapten diphenylcyclopropenone (DPC). The chain employs TRBV7-2 and TRBJ2-7; 10 bases align to TRBD2. This sequence was found in a middle-aged woman with alopecia areata. Some clones in this sample may be carry-over from other donors' samples. CDR3 amino acids: CASSLVPLAGTYEQYF. DNA for the CDR3: TGTGCCAGCAGCTTAGTACCACTAGCGGGAACCTACGAGCAGTACTTC.